These T cell receptor beta chains were read from a single sample in a study of T cell responses to AZD1222 COVID-19 vaccine. The table came from immunoSEQ multiplex PCR; TCRdb's copy has only in-frame clones and leaves some out. Here the sample spans tens of thousands of clones, approximately 91% being singletons. This material consisted of peripheral blood, taken on day 0 of AZD1222 vaccination. The receptor set was obtained from an adult in good health. CDR3s include the opening cysteine and the closing phenylalanine or tryptophan. Each record gives: V gene, J gene, CDR3 protein.

>TRBV7-9|TRBJ1-2
CASTLGGLGGYTF
>TRBV7-3|TRBJ2-2
CASSLTIGQGGELFF
>TRBV28|TRBJ1-2
CASSTTGAGYTF
>TRBV6-5|TRBJ2-7
CASNMRGANSYEQYF
>TRBV7-2|TRBJ1-1
CASSRGTGNTEAFF
>TRBV24-1|TRBJ2-5
CATSEETQYF
>TRBV27|TRBJ1-4
CASSSNEKLFF
>TRBV27|TRBJ2-5
CASSLLLAGGKETQYF
>TRBV6-1|TRBJ1-2
CASSEARHRRGYTF
>TRBV4-3|TRBJ1-6
CASSRDGTVSYNSPLHF
>TRBV19|TRBJ2-2
CASKGVNTGELFF
>TRBV19|TRBJ1-2
CASLIRDRGWGYTF
>TRBV7-2|TRBJ1-5
CASSLEGGNSQPQHF
>TRBV7-2|TRBJ1-5
CASSLRPIAGAGNQPQHF
>TRBV2|TRBJ1-2
CASSVDRREGYTF
>TRBV6-1|TRBJ1-1
CASSELDRNTEAFF
>TRBV2|TRBJ2-2
CASRLDRTNTGELFF
>TRBV19|TRBJ2-1
CASSIGWGPVNEQFF
>TRBV28|TRBJ1-1
CASSSANRGRTEAFF
>TRBV6-5|TRBJ1-4
CASKRDLNEKLFF
>TRBV7-9|TRBJ2-7
CASSLERLAIDEQYF
>TRBV24-1|TRBJ1-1
CATSDSGTGEAFF
>TRBV5-1|TRBJ1-2
CASSLSRTANYGYTF
>TRBV5-6|TRBJ2-1
CASTPGSGGRSDEQFF
>TRBV7-8|TRBJ2-1
CASSFLAGASGDEQFF
>TRBV6-5|TRBJ1-2
CASSYRTGVYGYTF